Each of the 21 T cell receptor beta chains below was sequenced from the same sample in a study of shared clonotypes between healthy human individuals. Only in-frame clones appear in the TCRdb table, and some are missing; sequencing was by immunoSEQ multiplex PCR. The data show about 2,500,000 clones, more than 90% seen once. The sequencing input was naive CD4+ T cells sorted from blood. Subset of the sample: CD45RA+ positively selected. These receptor sequences come from a man aged 18 to 30 in good health.

The chain links TRBV2 to TRBJ2-5; D uncertain. The V end was cut by 8 bases, the J end by 0 bases, with 16 bases between. The CDR3 loop spans 15 amino acids. Germline loops: CDR1 SNHLY, CDR2 FYNNEI. As DNA, the CDR3 is TGTGCCAGCTCACCGGAAGACAAGTACCAAGAGACCCAGTACTTC. It translates to CASSPEDKYQETQYF.

Comments on this clone: The same CDR3 is also encoded by other DNA sequences in this sample. The chain combines TRBV27 with TRBJ1-5; D is unclear. CDR1 and CDR2 from the germline V gene are MNHEY and SMNVEV (reference sequence). The V end lost 5 bases, the J end lost 0 bases, and 5 bases lay between the germline ends. The CDR3 sequence is 13 residues long. CDR3 sequence: CASSPDSNQPQHF. CDR3 DNA: TGTGCCAGCAGTCCGGATAGCAATCAGCCCCAGCATTTT.

This clone has a single count. This rearrangement joins TRBV10-3 to TRBJ1-1; D is possibly TRBD1 (6 bases). The CDR3 is 16 residues long. V lost 4 bases and J 0 bases, leaving 15 bases between the germline ends. Germline V lookup: CDR1 ENHRY, CDR2 SYGVKD. The CDR3 here is CAISGRGGLVNTEAFF. CDR3 bases: TGTGCCATCAGTGGGCGGGGGGGGCTGGTGAACACTGAAGCTTTCTTT.

In its sample, this clone was seen once. J is TRBJ2-4 and V is TRBV5-4; D gene ambiguous. V lost 5 bases and J lost 5, with 20 bases in between. From germline, CDR1 is SGHNT and CDR2 YYREEE (reference sequence). CDR3 length: 16 amino acids. CDR3 region: CASRVESGSHENIQYF. CDR3 nucleotides: TGTGCCAGCAGAGTGGAGTCCGGTAGCCATGAAAACATTCAGTACTTC.

This sequence joins TRBV6-1 and TRBJ2-5; D unresolved. CDR1 is MNHNS, CDR2 SASEGT, per germline. This CDR3 has 12 amino acids. Trimming shortened V by 0 bases and J by 9 bases, and 8 bases separated the two germline ends. The CDR3 protein is CASSEASGAQYF. The CDR3 DNA follows: TGTGCCAGCAGTGAAGCGAGTGGGGCCCAGTACTTC.

The chain uses TRBV6-5 and TRBJ1-2; 10 bases fit TRBD1. Looked up from germline, CDR1 is MNHEY and CDR2 is SVGAGI. The junction had 5 bases not matched to a gene; V was cut back by 6 bases and J by 7 bases. The length of the CDR3 is 13 residues. The DNA of the CDR3 is TGTGCCAGCAGACGACAGGGGGCAGCTGGCTACACCTTC. It is translated as CASRRQGAAGYTF.

The chain is built from TRBV5-1 and TRBJ1-4; D remains unclear. The ends were cut back, 0 bases at V and 11 bases at J, with 14 bases in the middle. From germline, CDR1 is SGHRS and CDR2 YFSETQ. The CDR3 has 14 amino acids. The CDR3 region has the DNA TGCGCCAGCAGCTTGGAGGCAGAGGGCGGTAAACTGTTTTTT. Its protein is CASSLEAEGGKLFF.

The CDR3 bases are TGTGCCAGCAGCACAGGGGGCGGGTACGAGCAGTACTTC. Translating gives CASSTGGGYEQYF. The chain joins TRBV28 to TRBJ2-7, with 9 bases fitting TRBD1. This CDR3 is 13 amino acids long. Germline-derived CDR1 and CDR2 are MDHEN and SYDVKM. J lost 4 bases, V lost 6 bases, and 4 bases had no gene match.

This clone was detected only once. Other DNA sequences from this sample encode an identical CDR3 as well. This chain joins TRBV18 and TRBJ2-5; D unresolved. Trimming left V 6 bases short and J 5 bases short, with 13 bases between. This CDR3 has 13 amino acids. Germline CDR1 KGHSH, CDR2 LQKENI. CDR3 in DNA: TGTGCCAGCTCTCCCCCGGGTTCGGAGACCCAGTACTTC. Amino acid sequence: CASSPPGSETQYF.

The J gene is TRBJ2-5, the V gene TRBV5-1; D uncertain. Trimming took off 0 bases at V and 5 bases at J, with 11 bases between the two ends. CDR1 and CDR2 (germline): SGHRS, YFSETQ. The CDR3 consists of 14 residues. The CDR3 is CASSLGTFWETQYF. The DNA of the CDR3 is TGCGCCAGCAGCTTGGGTACCTTCTGGGAGACCCAGTACTTC.

The V gene is TRBV5-1, the J gene TRBJ2-3; weak D call: TRBD2 (6 bases). The V gene's germline CDR1 is SGHRS and CDR2 YFSETQ. The CDR3 totals 15 residues. V was trimmed by 0 bases and J by 4 bases, leaving 12 bases between them. For the CDR3, the DNA is TGCGCCAGCAGCTTGGAAGCGGGCCTTGCAGATACGCAGTATTTT. It codes for CASSLEAGLADTQYF.

The chain is built from TRBV19 and TRBJ1-1, with D maybe TRBD1 (6 bases). V shed 7 bases and J shed 1 base, with 16 bases lying between them. Looked up from germline, CDR1 is LNHDA and CDR2 is SQIVND (reference sequence). The CDR3 extends over 15 amino acids. In DNA, the CDR3 is TGTGCCAGTAAAAAGAGACAGGACGCGAACACTGAAGCTTTCTTT. Its translation is CASKKRQDANTEAFF.

The chain employs TRBV4-1 and TRBJ1-2, with D perhaps TRBD1 (5 bases). V was clipped by 0 bases and J by 4 bases, with 15 bases between them. The CDR3 totals 16 residues. Germline loops: CDR1 MGHRA, CDR2 YSYEKL. This CDR3 is CASSQDWNGGVYGYTF. For the CDR3, the DNA is TGCGCCAGCAGCCAAGATTGGAACGGGGGAGTCTATGGCTACACCTTC.

This chain connects TRBV7-9 to TRBJ1-3; D is unclear. CDR1 SEHNR and CDR2 FQNEAQ come from the germline V gene (reference sequence). Trimming took off 5 bases at V and 1 base at J, with 18 bases between the two ends. This CDR3 contains 17 residues. The CDR3 region has the DNA TGTGCCAGCAGCCAGTCGCTTATTCCAGATTCTGGAAACACCATATATTTT. This gives the protein CASSQSLIPDSGNTIYF.

This clone was picked up a small number of times. The DNA for the CDR3 is TGTGCCAGCAGCTTAGTGGGCAGCTTGAACACTGAAGCTTTCTTT. It translates to CASSLVGSLNTEAFF. This sequence joins TRBV7-9 and TRBJ1-1; no clear D. V lost 1 base and J lost 0, with 9 bases in between. Germline CDR1 reads SEHNR; CDR2 reads FQNEAQ (reference sequence). There are 15 residues in the CDR3.

This sequence joins TRBV25-1 and TRBJ2-7; no clear D gene. This CDR3 contains 11 residues. The V end was cut by 3 bases, the J end by 0 bases, with 0 bases between. Germline lookup yields CDR1 MGHDK and CDR2 SYGVNS. Here the CDR3 DNA reads TGTGCCAGCAGTGACTCCTACGAGCAGTACTTC. This encodes CASSDSYEQYF.

V usage is TRBV4-3 and J usage is TRBJ1-2; 8 bases map to TRBD1. This CDR3 spans 14 amino acids. The germline V gene encodes CDR1 LGHNA and CDR2 YSLEER. V trimming: 4 bases; J trimming: 4 bases; junction bases outside the gene matches: 5. The CDR3 loop reads CASSPQGASYGYTF. The CDR3, as DNA: TGCGCCAGCAGCCCCCAGGGGGCCAGCTATGGCTACACCTTC.

The J gene is TRBJ2-7, the V gene TRBV6-5; 9 nucleotides align to TRBD2. The germline CDR1 and CDR2 sequences are MNHEY and SVGAGI. Trimming took 2 bases from V and 3 from J; bases not matched to a gene: 5. The CDR3 totals 15 residues. CDR3 bases: TGTGCCAGCAGTTACGTCGCGGGGGGGGGCTACGAGCAGTACTTC. It codes for CASSYVAGGGYEQYF.

The CDR3 nucleotides are TGTGCCAGCAGTGGACTAGCGGCGAACACCGGGGAGCTGTTTTTT. Translation: CASSGLAANTGELFF. The rearrangement joins TRBV6-6 to TRBJ2-2; TRBD2 aligns across 10 bases. V lost 5 bases, J lost 0 bases, and 0 bases stayed unmatched. Germline-derived CDR1 and CDR2 are MNHNY and SVGAGI (reference sequence). The CDR3 totals 15 residues.

DNA of the CDR3: TGTGCCAGCAGGTTGGGACGGATGAACACTGAAGCTTTCTTT. This codes for CASRLGRMNTEAFF. V gene TRBV11-2 combines with J gene TRBJ1-1; D is possibly TRBD1 (5 bases). The length of the CDR3 is 14 residues. Germline CDR1 and CDR2: SGHAT and FQNNGV. V lost 6 bases and J 0 bases, leaving 11 bases between the germline ends.

The rearrangement links TRBV13 to TRBJ2-2; D is ambiguous. The CDR3 runs to 16 residues. In germline, CDR1 is PRHDT, CDR2 FYEKMQ (reference sequence). Trimming took off 5 bases at V and 0 bases at J, with 13 bases between the two ends. CDR3 bases: TGTGCCAGCAGCAAACGGACGGGCACGAACACCGGGGAGCTGTTTTTT. It is translated as CASSKRTGTNTGELFF.